This T cell receptor (beta chain) was identified during a study of PD-1 blockade in classical Hodgkin lymphoma. Study-wide findings and caveats: Repertoires differed for reasons still undefined, possibly disease activity or prior therapy.

Time point: newly diagnosed, previously untreated cHL patient sample. Isolation of CD4+ T cells from thawed PBMCs was performed by magnetic negative selection. Untreated, newly diagnosed classical Hodgkin lymphoma PBMCs were comparators. Turning to this clone: Its antigen is unknown.

Produced via immunoSEQ multiplex PCR; TCRdb's table is partial and in-frame only. Of about 24,000 clones listed, under 95% are singletons. Sequenced input: CD4+ T cells from blood. This TCR was sampled from a human donor with classical Hodgkin lymphoma.

CDR3 DNA: TGTGCCAGCAGCCCCCTCGTAGGAGGGGGGAATGAAAAACTGTTTTTT. Its translation is CASSPLVGGGNEKLFF. The chain combines TRBV7-8 with TRBJ1-4, with D possibly TRBD1 on 6 matching bases. Germline V gene sequence: CDR1 SGHVS, CDR2 FQNEAQ. This CDR3 region has 16 residues. Trimming removed 5 bases from V and 5 bases from J, with 18 bases in between.